The 4 T cell receptor beta chains below come from one sample, sequenced in a study of blood T cell repertoires in COVID-19. Libraries were prepared by immunoSEQ multiplex PCR; TCRdb keeps only in-frame clonotypes and omits some of them. There are under 250,000 clones in the sample; 84% occur only once, and about 4% lies in the top ten. Sample: peripheral blood. These receptors all come from a man in his fifties with acute or convalescent COVID-19.

This clone has a single count. The DNA of the CDR3 is TGTGCCAGCAGCTTGCAAGACTTCTCCTATAATTCACCCCTCCACTTT. Residues: CASSLQDFSYNSPLHF. V is TRBV5-6 and J is TRBJ1-6; D gene unclear. This CDR3 is built from 16 residues. Trimming cost V 1 base and J 0 bases, with 8 bases left between them. CDR1 and CDR2 (germline): SGHDT, YYEEEE.

The gene calls are TRBV28 and TRBJ1-6; D possibly corresponds to TRBD1 (5 bases). The CDR3 runs 15 residues. Trimming removed 4 bases at V and 6 bases at J, with 13 bases between. Per germline, CDR1 MDHEN and CDR2 SYDVKM. Written as DNA, the CDR3 is TGTGCCAGCAGTTCCCTCACAGGATTTAATTCACCCCTCCACTTT. Protein: CASSSLTGFNSPLHF.

V and J are TRBV7-6 and TRBJ2-2, with D possibly matching TRBD1 (6 bases). Germline CDR1 is SGHVS and CDR2 is FNYEAQ. V dropped 5 bases and J dropped 2 bases, with 12 bases sitting between them. CDR3 length: 15 residues. CDR3 sequence (DNA): TGTGCCAGCAGCCCGACAGGAACCAACACCGGGGAGCTGTTTTTT. Translated: CASSPTGTNTGELFF.

The chain is built from TRBV5-6 and TRBJ2-7, with 9 bases lining up with TRBD1. V trimming: 3 bases; J trimming: 1 base; junction bases outside the gene matches: 11. Germline loops: CDR1 SGHDT, CDR2 YYEEEE. CDR3 length: 17 amino acids. CDR3 amino acids: CASSSTTGGAGSYEQYF. In DNA form, the CDR3 reads TGTGCCAGCAGCTCGACAACAGGGGGCGCAGGGTCCTACGAGCAGTACTTC.